This T cell receptor (beta chain) was captured in a study of response to subunit inactivated influenza vaccine. Broader study findings: The authors suggested that few new T cells are recruited per seasonal influenza vaccination.

CDR3 length: 14 residues. The germline V gene has CDR1 DFQATT and CDR2 SNEGSKA (reference sequence). Between the trimmed V and J ends, which lost 0 bases and 1 base, there was a span of 9 bases. This clonotype was detected only a few times. Its antigen remains unknown. TCRdb re-called the RT-PCR reads with MiXCR, one entry per CDR3 protein. The table lists under 850,000 distinct CDR3 sequences, around a sixth of them singletons. The receptor was derived from a man aged 50 or older who received an inactivated influenza vaccine. Sequenced material: PBMCs from blood, taken 5 days after vaccination. The chain is built from TRBV20-1 and TRBJ2-5, with no clear D. CDR3 sequence: CSAREPRAQETQYF. For the CDR3, the DNA is TGCAGTGCTAGAGAACCCCGGGCCCAAGAGACCCAGTACTTC.